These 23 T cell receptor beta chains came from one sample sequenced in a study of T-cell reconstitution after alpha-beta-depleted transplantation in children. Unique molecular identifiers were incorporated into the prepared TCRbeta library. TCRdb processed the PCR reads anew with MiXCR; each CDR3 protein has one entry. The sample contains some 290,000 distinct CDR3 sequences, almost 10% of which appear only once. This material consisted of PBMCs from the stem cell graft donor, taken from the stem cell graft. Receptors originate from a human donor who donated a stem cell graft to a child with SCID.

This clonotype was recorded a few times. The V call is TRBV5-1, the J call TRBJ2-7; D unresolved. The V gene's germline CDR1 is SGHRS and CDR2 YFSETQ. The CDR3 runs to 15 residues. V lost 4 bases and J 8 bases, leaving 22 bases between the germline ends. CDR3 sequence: CASSNSSISLRKQYF. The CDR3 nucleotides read TGCGCCAGCAGCAATTCCAGCATTTCCTTACGAAAGCAGTACTTC.

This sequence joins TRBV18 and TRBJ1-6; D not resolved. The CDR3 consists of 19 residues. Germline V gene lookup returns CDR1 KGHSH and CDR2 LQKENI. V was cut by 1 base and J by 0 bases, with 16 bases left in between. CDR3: CASSPLEFRESSYNSPLHF. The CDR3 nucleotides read TGTGCCAGCTCACCACTTGAGTTCCGGGAGAGCTCCTATAATTCACCCCTCCACTTT.

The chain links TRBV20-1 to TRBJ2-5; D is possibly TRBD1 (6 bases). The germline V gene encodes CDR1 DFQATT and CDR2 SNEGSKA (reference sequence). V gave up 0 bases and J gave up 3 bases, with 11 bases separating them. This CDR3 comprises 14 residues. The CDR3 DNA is TGCAGTGCTAGAGATCGAACAGGGAAAGAGACCCAGTACTTC. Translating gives CSARDRTGKETQYF.

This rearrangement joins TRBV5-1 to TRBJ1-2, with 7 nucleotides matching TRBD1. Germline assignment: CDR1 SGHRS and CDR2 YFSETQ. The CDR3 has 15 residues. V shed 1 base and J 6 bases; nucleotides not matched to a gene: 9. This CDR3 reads CASSLRGTAENGYTF. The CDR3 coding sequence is TGCGCCAGCAGCTTGCGAGGGACAGCGGAGAATGGCTACACCTTC.

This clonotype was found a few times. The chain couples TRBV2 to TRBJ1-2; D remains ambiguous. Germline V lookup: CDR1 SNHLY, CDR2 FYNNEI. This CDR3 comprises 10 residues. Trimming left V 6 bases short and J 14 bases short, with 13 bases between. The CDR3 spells CASSETGLTF. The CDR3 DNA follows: TGTGCCAGCAGCGAAACTGGACTTACCTTC.

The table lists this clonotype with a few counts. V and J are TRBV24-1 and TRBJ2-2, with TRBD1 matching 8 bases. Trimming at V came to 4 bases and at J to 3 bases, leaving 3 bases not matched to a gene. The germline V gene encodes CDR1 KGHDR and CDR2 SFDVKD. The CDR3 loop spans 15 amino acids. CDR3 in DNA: TGTGCCACCAGTGACCAGGACAGGGACACCGGGGAGCTGTTTTTT. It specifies CATSDQDRDTGELFF.

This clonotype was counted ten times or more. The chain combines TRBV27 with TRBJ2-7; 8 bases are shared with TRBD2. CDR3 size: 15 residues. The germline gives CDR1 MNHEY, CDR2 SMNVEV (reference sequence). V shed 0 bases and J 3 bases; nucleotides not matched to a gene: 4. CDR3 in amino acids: CASSLSWRGVYEQYF. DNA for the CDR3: TGTGCCAGCAGTTTATCTTGGCGGGGGGTCTACGAGCAGTACTTC.

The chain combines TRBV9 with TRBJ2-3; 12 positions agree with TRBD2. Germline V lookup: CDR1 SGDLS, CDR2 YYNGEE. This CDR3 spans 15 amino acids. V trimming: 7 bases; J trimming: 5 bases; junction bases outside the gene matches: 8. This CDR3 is CASQRTSGVEDTQYF. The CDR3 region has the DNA TGTGCCAGCCAAAGGACTAGCGGGGTGGAAGATACGCAGTATTTT. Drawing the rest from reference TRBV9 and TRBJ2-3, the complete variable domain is DSGVTQTPKHLITATGQRVTLRCSPRSGDLSVYWYQQSLDQGLQFLIQYYNGEERAKGNILERFSAQQFPDLHSELNLSSLELGDSALYFCASQRTSGVEDTQYFGPGTRLTVL.

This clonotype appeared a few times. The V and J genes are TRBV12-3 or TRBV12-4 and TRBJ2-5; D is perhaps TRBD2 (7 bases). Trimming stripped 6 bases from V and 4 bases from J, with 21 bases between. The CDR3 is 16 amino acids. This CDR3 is CASSLGGGKMIETQYF. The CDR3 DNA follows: TGTGCCAGCAGCCTAGGGGGGGGGAAGATGATAGAGACCCAGTACTTC.

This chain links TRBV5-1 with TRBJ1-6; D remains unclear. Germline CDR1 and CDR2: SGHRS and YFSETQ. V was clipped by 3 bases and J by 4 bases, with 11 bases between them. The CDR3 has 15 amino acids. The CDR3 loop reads CASSSKTGYNSPLHF. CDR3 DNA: TGCGCCAGCAGCTCCAAGACGGGGTATAATTCACCCCTCCACTTT.

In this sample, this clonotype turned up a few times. Here the CDR3 reads CASRAGGRPTEQYF. The CDR3 DNA reads as TGTGCCAGCAGAGCAGGGGGTCGGCCTACGGAGCAGTACTTC. The chain recombines TRBV6-4 with TRBJ2-7; 7 nucleotides match TRBD1. The V gene end was trimmed by 6 bases and the J gene end by 7 bases; junction bases not matched to a gene: 12. The CDR3 runs to 14 residues. Looked up from germline, CDR1 is MRHNA and CDR2 is SNTAGT.

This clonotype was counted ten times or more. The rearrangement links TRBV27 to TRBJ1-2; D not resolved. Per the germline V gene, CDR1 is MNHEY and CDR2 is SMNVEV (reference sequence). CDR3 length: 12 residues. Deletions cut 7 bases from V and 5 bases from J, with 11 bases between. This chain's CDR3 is CASNARKYGYTF. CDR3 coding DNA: TGTGCCAGCAATGCCAGAAAGTATGGCTACACCTTC.

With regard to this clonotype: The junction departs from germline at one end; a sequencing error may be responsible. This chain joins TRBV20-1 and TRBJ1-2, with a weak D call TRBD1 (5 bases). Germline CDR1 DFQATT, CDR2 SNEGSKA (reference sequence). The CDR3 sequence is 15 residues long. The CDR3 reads CCARVFSVGVYGYTF. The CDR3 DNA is TGCTGTGCTAGAGTGTTCAGCGTGGGGGTTTATGGCTACACCTTC.

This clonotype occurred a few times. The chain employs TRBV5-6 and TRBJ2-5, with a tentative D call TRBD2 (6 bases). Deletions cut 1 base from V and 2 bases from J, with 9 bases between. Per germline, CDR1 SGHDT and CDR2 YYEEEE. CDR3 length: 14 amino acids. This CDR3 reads CASSLFAGQETQYF. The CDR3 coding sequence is TGTGCCAGCAGCTTGTTCGCGGGGCAAGAGACCCAGTACTTC. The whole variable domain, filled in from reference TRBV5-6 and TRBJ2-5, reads DAGVTQSPTHLIKTRGQQVTLRCSPKSGHDTVSWYQQALGQGPQFIFQYYEEEERQRGNFPDRFSGHQFPNYSSELNVNALLLGDSALYLCASSLFAGQETQYFGPGTRLLVL.

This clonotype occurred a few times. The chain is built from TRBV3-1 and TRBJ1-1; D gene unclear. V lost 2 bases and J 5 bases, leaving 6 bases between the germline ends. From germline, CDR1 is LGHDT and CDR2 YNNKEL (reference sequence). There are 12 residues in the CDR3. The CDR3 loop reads CASSQRLTEAFF. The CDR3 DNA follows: TGTGCCAGCAGCCAAAGACTTACTGAAGCTTTCTTT. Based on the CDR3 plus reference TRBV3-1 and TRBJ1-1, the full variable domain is DTAVSQTPKYLVTQMGNDKSIKCEQNLGHDTMYWYKQDSKKFLKIMFSYNNKELIINETVPNRFSPKSPDKAHLNLHINSLELGDSAVYFCASSQRLTEAFFGQGTRLTVV.

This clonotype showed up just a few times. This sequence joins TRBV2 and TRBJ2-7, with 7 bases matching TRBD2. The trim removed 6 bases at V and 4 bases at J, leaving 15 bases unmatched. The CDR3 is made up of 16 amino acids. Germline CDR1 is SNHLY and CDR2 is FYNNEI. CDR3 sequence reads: CASRPEGLADIYEQYF. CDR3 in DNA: TGTGCCAGCAGGCCGGAGGGTCTAGCGGATATTTACGAGCAGTACTTC.

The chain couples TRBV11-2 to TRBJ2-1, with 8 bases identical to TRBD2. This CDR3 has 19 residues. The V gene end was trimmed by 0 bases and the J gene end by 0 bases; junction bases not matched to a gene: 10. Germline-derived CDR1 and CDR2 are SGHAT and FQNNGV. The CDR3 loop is CASSLDSSGGLLSYNEQFF. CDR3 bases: TGTGCCAGCAGCTTAGATTCCAGCGGGGGCCTCCTCTCCTACAATGAGCAGTTCTTC.

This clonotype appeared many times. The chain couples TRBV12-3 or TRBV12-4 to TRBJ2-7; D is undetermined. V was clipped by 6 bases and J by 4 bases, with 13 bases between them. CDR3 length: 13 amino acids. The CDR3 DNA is TGTGCCAGCAGGGCAGGCTTGGGTTACGAGCAGTACTTC. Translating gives CASRAGLGYEQYF.

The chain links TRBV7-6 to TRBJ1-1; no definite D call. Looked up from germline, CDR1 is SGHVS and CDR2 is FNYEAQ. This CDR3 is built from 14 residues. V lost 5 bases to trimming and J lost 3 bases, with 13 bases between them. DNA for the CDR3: TGTGCCAGCAGCCAGACGTCAGGATACACTGAAGCTTTCTTT. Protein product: CASSQTSGYTEAFF.

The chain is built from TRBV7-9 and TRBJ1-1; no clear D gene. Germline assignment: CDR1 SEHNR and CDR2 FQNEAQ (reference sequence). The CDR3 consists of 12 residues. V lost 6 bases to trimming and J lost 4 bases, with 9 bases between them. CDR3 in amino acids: CASRGGSTEAFF. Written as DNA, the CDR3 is TGTGCCAGCAGAGGAGGGAGCACTGAAGCTTTCTTT.

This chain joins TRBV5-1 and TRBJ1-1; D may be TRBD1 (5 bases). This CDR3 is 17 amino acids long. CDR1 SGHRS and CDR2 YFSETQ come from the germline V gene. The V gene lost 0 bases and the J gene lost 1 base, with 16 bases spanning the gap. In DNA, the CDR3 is TGCGCCAGCAGCTTGGGACAGCTTGGGCGCGGGAACACTGAAGCTTTCTTT. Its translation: CASSLGQLGRGNTEAFF.

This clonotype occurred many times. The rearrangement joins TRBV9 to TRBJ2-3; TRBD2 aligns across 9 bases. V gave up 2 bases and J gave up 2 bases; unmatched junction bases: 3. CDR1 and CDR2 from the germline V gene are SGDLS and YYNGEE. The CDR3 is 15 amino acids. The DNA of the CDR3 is TGTGCCAGCAGCGTCATAGCGGGGGCCACAGATACGCAGTATTTT. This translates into CASSVIAGATDTQYF.

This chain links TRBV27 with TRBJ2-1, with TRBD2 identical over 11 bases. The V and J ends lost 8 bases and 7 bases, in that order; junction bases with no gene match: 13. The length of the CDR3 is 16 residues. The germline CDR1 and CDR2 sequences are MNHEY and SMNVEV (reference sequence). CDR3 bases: TGTGCCAGCCACCGTAGCGGGGGGGCTTTGAGGAATGAGCAGTTCTTC. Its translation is CASHRSGGALRNEQFF.